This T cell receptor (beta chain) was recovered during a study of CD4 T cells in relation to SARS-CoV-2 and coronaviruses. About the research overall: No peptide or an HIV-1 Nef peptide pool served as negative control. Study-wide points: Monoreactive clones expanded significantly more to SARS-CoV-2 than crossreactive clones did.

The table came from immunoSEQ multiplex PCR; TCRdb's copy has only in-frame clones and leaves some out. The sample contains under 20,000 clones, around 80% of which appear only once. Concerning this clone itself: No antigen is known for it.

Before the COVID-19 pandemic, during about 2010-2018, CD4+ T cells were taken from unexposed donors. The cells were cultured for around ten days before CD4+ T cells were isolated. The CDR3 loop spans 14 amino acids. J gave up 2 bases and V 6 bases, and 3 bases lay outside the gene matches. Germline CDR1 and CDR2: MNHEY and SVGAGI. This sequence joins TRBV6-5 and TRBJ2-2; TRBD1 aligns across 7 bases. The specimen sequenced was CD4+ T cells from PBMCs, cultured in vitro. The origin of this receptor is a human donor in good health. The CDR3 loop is CASRGTANTGELFF. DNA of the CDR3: TGTGCCAGCAGGGGGACAGCAAACACCGGGGAGCTGTTTTTT.